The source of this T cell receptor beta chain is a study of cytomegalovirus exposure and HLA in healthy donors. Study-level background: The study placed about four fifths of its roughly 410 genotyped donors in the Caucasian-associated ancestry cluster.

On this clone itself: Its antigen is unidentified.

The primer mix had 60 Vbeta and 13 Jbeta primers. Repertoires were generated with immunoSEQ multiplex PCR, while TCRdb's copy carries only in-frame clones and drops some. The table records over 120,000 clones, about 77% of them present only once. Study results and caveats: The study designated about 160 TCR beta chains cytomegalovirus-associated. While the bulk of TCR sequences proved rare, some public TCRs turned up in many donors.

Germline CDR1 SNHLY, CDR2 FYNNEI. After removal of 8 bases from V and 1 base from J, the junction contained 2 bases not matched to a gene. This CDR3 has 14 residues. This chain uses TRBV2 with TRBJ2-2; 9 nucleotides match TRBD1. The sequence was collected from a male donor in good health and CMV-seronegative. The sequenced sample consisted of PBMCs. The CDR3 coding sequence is TGTGCCAGCTCGGGACAGGGGAACACCGGGGAGCTGTTTTTT. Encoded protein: CASSGQGNTGELFF.